The present T cell receptor (beta chain) was sequenced within a study of blood T cell repertoires in COVID-19. Authors' methods: By means of reference gene primer amplification, nucleated cell counts were estimated. The data were produced by immunoSEQ multiplex PCR, yet TCRdb's version contains in-frame clones alone and is incomplete. V and J calls and clone size are copied from that table; D and trimming were computed from the DNA. The data hold 200,000 or so clones, with approximately 82% observed a single time. This clone was detected once. The germline V gene has CDR1 SGHNT and CDR2 YYREEE (reference sequence). After removal of 3 bases from V and 4 bases from J, the junction contained 6 bases not matched to a gene. This CDR3 is built from 16 residues.

What was sequenced was peripheral blood. The V call is TRBV5-4, the J call TRBJ2-7, with 14 bases that match TRBD2. This TCR was sampled from a human donor in a cohort sampled during active COVID-19. CDR3 residues: CASSSKTSGRVYEQYF. CDR3 DNA sequence: TGTGCCAGCAGCTCCAAGACTAGCGGGAGGGTGTACGAGCAGTACTTC.